The rows below give T cell receptor beta chains drawn from one sample of a study of control samples from healthy donors and cancer patients. Produced via immunoSEQ multiplex PCR; TCRdb's table is partial and in-frame only. Among 110,000 or so clones listed, more than 85% were seen once. Sequenced sample: blood. The receptors were sampled from a woman in her forties or fifties in good health. Both conserved end residues are part of each CDR3. Fields, in order: clone size, J gene, V gene, D gene, CDR3 protein, CDR3 DNA. The D gene is left open where the match is weak. The listing skips clone size in some rows; elsewhere it reads once, few, many or a size class.

clone size: .; J gene: TRBJ1-5; V gene: TRBV7-2; D gene: .; CDR3 protein: CASSRPPGQPQHF; CDR3 DNA: TGTGCCAGCAGCCGCCCCCCCGGACAGCCCCAGCATTTT
clone size: .; J gene: TRBJ1-1; V gene: TRBV7-7; D gene: .; CDR3 protein: CASSPSENTEAFF; CDR3 DNA: TGTGCCAGTTCACCGTCAGAGAACACTGAAGCTTTCTTT
clone size: .; J gene: TRBJ2-5; V gene: TRBV2; D gene: TRBD1; CDR3 protein: CATRSGTGSETQYF; CDR3 DNA: TGTGCCACCAGATCCGGGACAGGGTCTGAGACCCAGTACTTC
clone size: .; J gene: TRBJ2-3; V gene: TRBV19; D gene: .; CDR3 protein: CASSIEANTDTQYF; CDR3 DNA: TGTGCCAGTAGTATAGAGGCGAACACAGATACGCAGTATTTT
clone size: .; J gene: TRBJ2-1; V gene: TRBV12-3/TRBV12-4; D gene: .; CDR3 protein: CASSFILDNEQFF; CDR3 DNA: TGTGCCAGCAGTTTCATCCTAGACAATGAGCAGTTCTTC
clone size: .; J gene: TRBJ2-1; V gene: TRBV6-5; D gene: .; CDR3 protein: CASSYSAYSSYNEQFF; CDR3 DNA: TGTGCCAGCAGTTACTCGGCCTATAGCTCCTACAATGAGCAGTTCTTC
clone size: .; J gene: TRBJ1-1; V gene: TRBV7-3; D gene: .; CDR3 protein: CASSLRPRDTEAFF; CDR3 DNA: TGTGCCAGCAGCTTACGACCAAGGGACACTGAAGCTTTCTTT
clone size: .; J gene: TRBJ2-4; V gene: TRBV1; D gene: .; CDR3 protein: CTSSHLSGRGNIQYF; CDR3 DNA: TGCACCAGCAGCCACCTCAGCGGGAGGGGAAACATTCAGTACTTC
clone size: .; J gene: TRBJ2-1; V gene: TRBV5-8; D gene: .; CDR3 protein: CASSYRTGRDEQFF; CDR3 DNA: TGTGCCAGCAGCTATCGAACAGGGAGGGATGAGCAGTTCTTC
clone size: .; J gene: TRBJ1-4; V gene: TRBV5-4; D gene: .; CDR3 protein: CASSFGGEKLFF; CDR3 DNA: TGTGCCAGCAGCTTTGGGGGGGAAAAACTGTTTTTT
clone size: .; J gene: TRBJ2-1; V gene: TRBV18; D gene: TRBD1; CDR3 protein: CASSPPRGQGINEQFF; CDR3 DNA: TGTGCCAGCTCACCACCTAGAGGACAGGGGATCAATGAGCAGTTCTTC
clone size: once; J gene: TRBJ1-4; V gene: TRBV7-9; D gene: .; CDR3 protein: CASSWDTRRKTGEKLFF; CDR3 DNA: TGTGCCAGCAGCTGGGACACAAGACGGAAGACGGGTGAAAAACTGTTTTTT
clone size: once; J gene: TRBJ1-1; V gene: TRBV19; D gene: TRBD1; CDR3 protein: CASTTGYTEAFF; CDR3 DNA: TGTGCCAGTACGACAGGGTACACTGAAGCTTTCTTT
clone size: .; J gene: TRBJ1-1; V gene: TRBV20-1; D gene: .; CDR3 protein: CSASYRLGTEAFF; CDR3 DNA: TGCAGTGCTAGTTACAGGCTGGGCACTGAAGCTTTCTTT
clone size: .; J gene: TRBJ2-5; V gene: TRBV12-5; D gene: .; CDR3 protein: CASGLAGQETQYF; CDR3 DNA: TGTGCTAGTGGTTTAGCGGGTCAAGAGACCCAGTACTTC